This TCR beta chain was sequenced for a study of T cells in Graves' hyperthyroidism and ophthalmopathy. With V trimmed by 3 bases and J by 4 bases, 9 bases remained unmatched. The CDR3 length is 15 residues. Per the germline V gene, CDR1 is DFQATT and CDR2 is SNEGSKA (reference sequence). There were TCR beta CDR3 regions amplified from RNA transcripts. The TCR CDR3 first-round RT-PCR relied on the HTBI primer set. A single record per CDR3 protein comes from TCRdb applying MiXCR to the multiplex PCR reads. The data show more than 250,000 distinct CDR3 sequences, around 15% seen once. Uncontrolled infection, other autoimmune disease, pregnancy or lactation led to exclusion. Isolation of PBMCs was performed on 8.5 to 10 ml fresh peripheral blood.

The sample consisted of blood. This clonotype was sampled from a woman between 45 and 65 years old with Graves' hyperthyroidism that later progressed to Graves' ophthalmopathy. The gene calls are TRBV20-1 and TRBJ2-1, with TRBD2 matching 7 bases. The CDR3 loop is CSASLGGGVYNEQFF. As DNA, the CDR3 is TGCAGTGCTAGTCTCGGGGGAGGGGTATACAATGAGCAGTTCTTC.